These 20 T cell receptor beta chains were all obtained from the same sample, sequenced in a study of cytomegalovirus exposure and HLA in healthy donors. Primers included in the PCR were 60 Vbeta and 13 Jbeta primers. Produced via immunoSEQ multiplex PCR; TCRdb's table is partial and in-frame only. The table includes about 300,000 clones, approximately 90% detected once. Sequenced sample: PBMCs. These receptors originate from a man in his forties or fifties in good health and CMV-seropositive.

This chain connects TRBV15 to TRBJ1-5; 7 bases align to TRBD1. There are 13 residues in the CDR3. Per germline, CDR1 LNHNV and CDR2 YYDKDF (reference sequence). The V segment lost 6 bases and the J segment 5 bases; nucleotides outside the gene matches: 4. This CDR3 is CATSEGAYQPQHF. The DNA of the CDR3 is TGTGCCACCAGTGAGGGGGCTTATCAGCCCCAGCATTTT.

This clone showed up many times. The rearrangement joins TRBV5-1 to TRBJ2-7, with 8 nucleotides matching TRBD1. The V gene end was trimmed by 3 bases and the J gene end by 3 bases; junction bases not matched to a gene: 5. The germline CDR1 and CDR2 sequences are SGHRS and YFSETQ. This CDR3 contains 14 residues. The CDR3 region has the DNA TGCGCCAGCAGCTGGGAAACAGGGGGCTACGAGCAGTACTTC. Its translation: CASSWETGGYEQYF.

This chain joins TRBV7-2 and TRBJ2-7, with a possible D match to TRBD2 (6 bases). Germline V gene data show CDR1 as SGHTA and CDR2 as FQGNSA. V gave up 3 bases and J gave up 4 bases, with 16 bases separating them. CDR3 length: 15 residues. For the CDR3, the DNA is TGTGCCAGCAGCTTGTGGTTGGCGGGACGATACGAGCAGTACTTC. Protein sequence: CASSLWLAGRYEQYF.

This clone appeared once. This chain uses TRBV2 with TRBJ2-6; tentatively, D is TRBD1 (7 bases). Trimming took off 6 bases at V and 0 bases at J, with 21 bases between the two ends. CDR1 and CDR2 from the germline V gene are SNHLY and FYNNEI. There are 19 residues in the CDR3. CDR3 sequence reads: CASRVITGEESSGANVLTF. CDR3 sequence (DNA): TGTGCCAGCAGAGTAATAACAGGGGAGGAAAGCTCTGGGGCCAACGTCCTGACTTTC.

CDR3 nucleotide sequence: TGTGCCAGCAGTTACGTTGGGGGGGCGGACGAAAAACTGTTTTTT. Its translation: CASSYVGGADEKLFF. The chain links TRBV6-5 to TRBJ1-4; tentatively, D is TRBD1 (6 bases). Between the trimmed V and J ends, which lost 2 bases and 8 bases, there was a span of 15 bases. The CDR3 consists of 15 residues. The germline V gene encodes CDR1 MNHEY and CDR2 SVGAGI.

V is TRBV4-3 and J is TRBJ2-5; TRBD1 is a possible D gene (6 bases). V lost 0 bases to trimming and J lost 11 bases, with 13 bases between them. Germline V gene lookup returns CDR1 LGHNA and CDR2 YSLEER. The CDR3 is made up of 13 amino acids. The CDR3, as DNA: TGCGCCAGCAGCCAAGATAGGGGGTCGGAGCAGTACTTC. Residues: CASSQDRGSEQYF.

The V and J genes are TRBV6-6 and TRBJ2-7; 7 bases map to TRBD2. Germline V gene data show CDR1 as MNHNY and CDR2 as SVGAGI (reference sequence). This CDR3 is 15 amino acids long. Germline trimming cut 2 bases from V and 4 bases from J; bases unmatched to any gene: 8. The CDR3 DNA follows: TGTGCCAGCAGTTACCGCGGGAGTAGATCGTACGAGCAGTACTTC. Its protein product is CASSYRGSRSYEQYF.

For the CDR3, the DNA is TGTGCCAGCAGCGGGAGCGGGAGTTCCTACAATGAGCAGTTCTTC. It translates to CASSGSGSSYNEQFF. The chain couples TRBV11-2 to TRBJ2-1; TRBD2 agrees at 8 bases. CDR1 and CDR2 (germline): SGHAT, FQNNGV. The CDR3 sequence is 15 residues long. V lost 5 bases and J lost 1; bases outside the gene matches: 4.

V usage is TRBV29-1 and J usage is TRBJ1-2; 7 bases match TRBD1. The CDR3 runs 13 residues. V lost 6 bases to trimming and J lost 2 bases; unmatched junction nucleotides: 6. Germline CDR1 reads SQVTM; CDR2 reads ANQGSEA. CDR3 DNA: TGCAGCGTGTTTGACAGGGTAAACTATGGCTACACCTTC. It specifies CSVFDRVNYGYTF.

This rearrangement joins TRBV4-2 to TRBJ2-1, with 12 bases lining up with TRBD1. Germline lookup yields CDR1 LGHNA and CDR2 YNFKEQ. Unmatched junction bases numbered 2, after V lost 0 bases and J lost 5 bases. The CDR3 contains 16 residues. Here the CDR3 DNA reads TGTGCCAGCAGCCAAGAGGGGACAGGGGGCCACAATGAGCAGTTCTTC. This gives the protein CASSQEGTGGHNEQFF.

This sequence joins TRBV29-1 and TRBJ2-7, with 14 bases identical to TRBD2. The germline CDR1 and CDR2 sequences are SQVTM and ANQGSEA. Trimming removed 5 bases from V and 4 bases from J; junction bases left unmatched: 1. The CDR3 spans 13 residues. The CDR3 DNA reads as TGCAGCGTTAGACTAGCGGGAGGGTACGAGCAGTACTTC. Residues: CSVRLAGGYEQYF.

This clone was detected only once. The chain employs TRBV4-1 and TRBJ2-3, with TRBD2 matching 16 bases. CDR3 size: 20 residues. The germline V gene has CDR1 MGHRA and CDR2 YSYEKL. Germline trimming cut 0 bases from V and 0 bases from J; bases unmatched to any gene: 6. The CDR3 loop is CASSQEGKGLAGGSTDTQYF. The CDR3 DNA reads as TGCGCCAGCAGCCAAGAGGGTAAGGGACTAGCGGGAGGGAGCACAGATACGCAGTATTTT.

This clone has more than one count but fewer than ten. This chain connects TRBV19 to TRBJ1-2, with TRBD1 matching 7 bases. Germline values: CDR1 LNHDA, CDR2 SQIVND (reference sequence). This CDR3 region has 11 residues. The V segment lost 9 bases and the J segment 7 bases; nucleotides outside the gene matches: 5. In nucleotides, the CDR3 is TGTGCCAGCCTCGACAGGGCTGGCTACACCTTC. This encodes CASLDRAGYTF.

This clone was seen just once. The chain couples TRBV30 to TRBJ2-7, with D maybe TRBD1 (6 bases). The germline V gene has CDR1 GTSNPN and CDR2 SVGIG (reference sequence). The CDR3 spans 16 residues. V gave up 0 bases and J gave up 3 bases, with 18 bases separating them. The CDR3 DNA is TGTGCCTGGAGTGTATTAAGCTACTTACAGGGCTACGAGCAGTACTTC. Its protein product is CAWSVLSYLQGYEQYF.

The chain couples TRBV7-9 to TRBJ1-1; 9 bases fit TRBD1. The J segment lost 6 bases and the V segment lost 2 bases, leaving 7 bases of the junction unmatched. From germline, CDR1 is SEHNR and CDR2 FQNEAQ (reference sequence). The CDR3 extends over 15 amino acids. The CDR3 region has the DNA TGTGCCAGCAGCTTAATGGGACAGGGCAGGGCTGAAGCTTTCTTT. Translated: CASSLMGQGRAEAFF. The variable domain in full, with the rest retrieved from reference TRBV7-9 and TRBJ1-1, is DTGVSQNPRHKITKRGQNVTFRCDPISEHNRLYWYRQTLGQGPEFLTYFQNEAQLEKSRLLSDRFSAERPKGSFSTLEIQRTEQGDSAMYLCASSLMGQGRAEAFFGQGTRLTVV.

The V and J genes are TRBV28 and TRBJ2-7, with 10 bases that match TRBD2. The CDR3 contains 13 residues. The germline V gene encodes CDR1 MDHEN and CDR2 SYDVKM. J lost 6 bases, V lost 3 bases, and 2 bases had no gene match. For the CDR3, the DNA is TGTGCCAGCAGTTTCCTAGCGGGAGCCGAGCAGTACTTC. Translating it yields CASSFLAGAEQYF.

The chain couples TRBV6-6 to TRBJ1-5; D is possibly TRBD1 (6 bases). V was cut by 5 bases and J by 7 bases, with 12 bases left in between. The CDR3 sequence is 13 residues long. From germline, CDR1 is MNHNY and CDR2 SVGAGI (reference sequence). CDR3 nucleotides: TGTGCCAGCAGTATCCAGGGGATCCAGCCCCAGCATTTT. Encoded protein: CASSIQGIQPQHF.

This clone was observed once. This chain's CDR3 is CASSSLPTAYSYEQYF. As DNA, the CDR3 is TGTGCCAGCAGCTCCCTCCCGACAGCATACTCCTACGAGCAGTACTTC. V and J are TRBV13 and TRBJ2-7; D perhaps matches TRBD1 (5 bases). This CDR3 region has 16 residues. Between the trimmed V and J ends, which lost 4 bases and 0 bases, there was a span of 16 bases. CDR1 and CDR2 (germline): PRHDT, FYEKMQ (reference sequence). The full variable domain, rest sourced from reference TRBV13 and TRBJ2-7, is AAGVIQSPRHLIKEKRETATLKCYPIPRHDTVYWYQQGPGQDPQFLISFYEKMQSDKGSIPDRFSAQQFSDYHSELNMSSLELGDSALYFCASSSLPTAYSYEQYFGPGTRLTVT.

The chain joins TRBV27 to TRBJ2-4, with D perhaps matching TRBD1 (5 bases). CDR3 length: 14 residues. Germline V gives CDR1 MNHEY, CDR2 SMNVEV (reference sequence). The germline V and J ends were trimmed by 4 bases and 8 bases, with 15 bases remaining between them. The CDR3 is CASSSLQGVYIQYF. The CDR3 region has the DNA TGTGCCAGCAGTTCCCTGCAGGGCGTGTACATTCAGTACTTC.

This chain links TRBV7-6 with TRBJ2-3, with a possible D match to TRBD1 (5 bases). This CDR3 is built from 16 residues. V was cut by 2 bases and J by 4 bases, with 16 bases left in between. In germline, CDR1 is SGHVS, CDR2 FNYEAQ. The CDR3 region is CASSLSGQGVADTQYF. The CDR3 coding sequence is TGTGCCAGCAGCTTATCGGGTCAGGGTGTCGCAGATACGCAGTATTTT.